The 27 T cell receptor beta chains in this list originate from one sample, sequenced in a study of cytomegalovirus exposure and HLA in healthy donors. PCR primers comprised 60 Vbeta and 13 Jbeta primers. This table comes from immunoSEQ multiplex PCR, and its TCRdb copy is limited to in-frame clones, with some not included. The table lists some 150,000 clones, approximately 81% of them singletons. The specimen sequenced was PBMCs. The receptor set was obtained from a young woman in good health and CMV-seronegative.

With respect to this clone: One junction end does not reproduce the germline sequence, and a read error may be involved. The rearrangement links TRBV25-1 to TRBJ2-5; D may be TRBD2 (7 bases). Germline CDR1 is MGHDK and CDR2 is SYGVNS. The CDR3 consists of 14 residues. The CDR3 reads CASSDGGAQATQYF. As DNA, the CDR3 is TGTGCCAGCAGTGATGGGGGGGCCCAAGCGACCCAGTACTTC. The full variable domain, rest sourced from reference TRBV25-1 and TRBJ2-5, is EADIYQTPRYLVIGTGKKITLECSQTMGHDKMYWYQQDPGMELHLIHYSYGVNSTEKGDLSSESTVSRIRTEHFPLTLESARPSHTSQYLCASSDGGAQATQYFGPGTRLLVL.

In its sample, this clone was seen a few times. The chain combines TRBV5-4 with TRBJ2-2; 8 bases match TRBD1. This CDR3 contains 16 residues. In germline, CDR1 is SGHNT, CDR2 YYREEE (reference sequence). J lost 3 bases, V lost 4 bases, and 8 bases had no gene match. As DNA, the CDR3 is TGTGCCAGCAGCACCAGGACAGGGAGAGACACCGGGGAGCTGTTTTTT. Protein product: CASSTRTGRDTGELFF.

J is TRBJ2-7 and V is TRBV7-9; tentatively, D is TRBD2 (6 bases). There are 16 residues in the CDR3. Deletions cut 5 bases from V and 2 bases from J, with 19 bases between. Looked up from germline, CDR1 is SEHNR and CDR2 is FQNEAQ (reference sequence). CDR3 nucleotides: TGTGCCAGCAGCCCACCCGGTGGAGGGGCGACCTACGAGCAGTACTTC. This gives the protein CASSPPGGGATYEQYF. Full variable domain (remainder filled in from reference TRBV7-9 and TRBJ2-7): DTGVSQNPRHKITKRGQNVTFRCDPISEHNRLYWYRQTLGQGPEFLTYFQNEAQLEKSRLLSDRFSAERPKGSFSTLEIQRTEQGDSAMYLCASSPPGGGATYEQYFGPGTRLTVT.

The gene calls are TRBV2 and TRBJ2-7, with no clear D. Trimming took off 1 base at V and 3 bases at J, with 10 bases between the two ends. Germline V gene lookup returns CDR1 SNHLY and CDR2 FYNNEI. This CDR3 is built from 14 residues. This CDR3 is CASSEGRQLYEQYF. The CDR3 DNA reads TGTGCCAGCAGTGAAGGCAGGCAGCTCTACGAGCAGTACTTC.

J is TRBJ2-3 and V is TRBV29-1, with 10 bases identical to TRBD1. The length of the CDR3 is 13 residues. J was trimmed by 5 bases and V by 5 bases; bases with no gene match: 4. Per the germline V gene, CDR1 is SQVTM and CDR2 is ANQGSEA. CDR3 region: CSVSGQGGDTQYF. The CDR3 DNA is TGCAGCGTTTCCGGACAGGGGGGAGATACGCAGTATTTT.

The CDR3 sequence is CRGTSGSAVETQYF. The DNA of the CDR3 is TGCAGGGGGACTAGCGGGAGCGCCGTGGAGACCCAGTACTTC. The chain combines TRBV29-1 with TRBJ2-5; TRBD2 agrees at 14 bases. CDR3 length: 14 residues. The V gene's germline CDR1 is SQVTM and CDR2 ANQGSEA.

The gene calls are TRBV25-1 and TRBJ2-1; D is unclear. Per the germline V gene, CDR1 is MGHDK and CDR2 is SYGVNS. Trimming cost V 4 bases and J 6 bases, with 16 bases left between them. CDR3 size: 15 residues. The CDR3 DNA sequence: TGTGCCAGCAGTGCCTATAAAAAGTCCGCCAATGAGCAGTTCTTC. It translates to CASSAYKKSANEQFF.

CDR3 DNA sequence: TGTGCCATCAGTGGTACACCTAATGAAAAACTGTTTTTT. Its translation is CAISGTPNEKLFF. This chain connects TRBV10-3 to TRBJ1-4; D unresolved. The length of the CDR3 is 13 residues. Germline CDR1 and CDR2: ENHRY and SYGVKD. The ends were cut back, 4 bases at V and 3 bases at J, with 6 bases in the middle.

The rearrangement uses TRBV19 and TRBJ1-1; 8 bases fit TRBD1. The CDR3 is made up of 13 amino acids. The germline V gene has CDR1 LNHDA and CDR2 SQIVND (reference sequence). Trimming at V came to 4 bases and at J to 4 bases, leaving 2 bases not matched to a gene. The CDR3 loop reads CASSTTGATEAFF. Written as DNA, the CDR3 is TGTGCCAGTAGTACGACAGGGGCCACTGAAGCTTTCTTT.

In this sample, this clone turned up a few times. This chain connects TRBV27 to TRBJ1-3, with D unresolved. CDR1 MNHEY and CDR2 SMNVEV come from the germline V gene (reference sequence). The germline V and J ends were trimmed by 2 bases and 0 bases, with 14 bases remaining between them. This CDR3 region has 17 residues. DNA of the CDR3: TGTGCCAGCAGTTTAACAAGCAGGCTTCTCTCTGGAAACACCATATATTTT. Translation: CASSLTSRLLSGNTIYF.

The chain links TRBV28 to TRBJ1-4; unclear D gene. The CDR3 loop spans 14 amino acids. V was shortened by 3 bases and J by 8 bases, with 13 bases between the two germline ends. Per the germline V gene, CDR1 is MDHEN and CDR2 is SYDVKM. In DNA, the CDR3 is TGTGCCAGCAGTTTGGGCGGGCGGAAGGAAAAACTGTTTTTT. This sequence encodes CASSLGGRKEKLFF.

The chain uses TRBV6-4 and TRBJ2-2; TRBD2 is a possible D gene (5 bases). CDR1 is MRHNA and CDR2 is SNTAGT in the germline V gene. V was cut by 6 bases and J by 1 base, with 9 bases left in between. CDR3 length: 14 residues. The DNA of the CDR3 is TGTGCCAGCAGCCAGGACTTGAACACCGGGGAGCTGTTTTTT. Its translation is CASSQDLNTGELFF.

DNA of the CDR3: TGCGCCAGCAGCCAAGGACTAGCGGGGTCCTACGAGCAGTACTTC. Translated: CASSQGLAGSYEQYF. The chain uses TRBV4-3 and TRBJ2-7, with 11 positions matching TRBD2. There are 15 residues in the CDR3. J was trimmed by 1 base and V by 1 base; bases with no gene match: 0. Germline V lookup: CDR1 LGHNA, CDR2 YSLEER.

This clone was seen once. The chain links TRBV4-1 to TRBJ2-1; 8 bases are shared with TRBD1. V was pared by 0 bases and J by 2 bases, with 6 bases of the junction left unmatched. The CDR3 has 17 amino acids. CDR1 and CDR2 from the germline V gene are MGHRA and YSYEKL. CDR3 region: CASSQDRGPVAYNEQFF. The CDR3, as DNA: TGCGCCAGCAGCCAAGACAGGGGGCCGGTAGCCTACAATGAGCAGTTCTTC.

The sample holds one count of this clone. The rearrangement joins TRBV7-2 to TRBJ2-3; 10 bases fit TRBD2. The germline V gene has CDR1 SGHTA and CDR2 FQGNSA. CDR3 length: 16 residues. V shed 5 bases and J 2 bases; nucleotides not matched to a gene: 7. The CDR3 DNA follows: TGTGCCAGCAGCCGCCTAGCGGGGGCCGCCACAGATACGCAGTATTTT. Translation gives CASSRLAGAATDTQYF.

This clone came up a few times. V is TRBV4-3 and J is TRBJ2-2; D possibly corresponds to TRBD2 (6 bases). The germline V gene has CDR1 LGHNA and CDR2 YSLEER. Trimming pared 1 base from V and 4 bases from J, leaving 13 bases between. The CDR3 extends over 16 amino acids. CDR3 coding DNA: TGCGCCAGCAGCCAAGGGATTAGCGGTCCCACCGGGGAGCTGTTTTTT. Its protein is CASSQGISGPTGELFF.

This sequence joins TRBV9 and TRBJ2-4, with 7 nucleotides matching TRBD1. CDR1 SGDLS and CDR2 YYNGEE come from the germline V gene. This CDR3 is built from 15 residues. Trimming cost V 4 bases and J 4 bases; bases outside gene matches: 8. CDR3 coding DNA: TGTGCCAGCAGCATAACCGGGACAGCTAAAAACATTCAGTACTTC. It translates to CASSITGTAKNIQYF.

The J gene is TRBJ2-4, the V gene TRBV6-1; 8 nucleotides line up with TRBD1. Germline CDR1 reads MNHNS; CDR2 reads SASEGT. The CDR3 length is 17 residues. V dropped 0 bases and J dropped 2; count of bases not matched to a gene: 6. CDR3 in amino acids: CASSEAGQGGPKNIQYF. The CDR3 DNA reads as TGTGCCAGCAGTGAAGCCGGACAGGGTGGTCCCAAAAACATTCAGTACTTC.

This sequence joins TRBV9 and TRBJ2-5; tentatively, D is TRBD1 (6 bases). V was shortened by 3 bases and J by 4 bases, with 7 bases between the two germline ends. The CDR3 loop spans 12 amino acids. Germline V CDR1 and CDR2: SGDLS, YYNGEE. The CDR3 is CASSGDIETQYF. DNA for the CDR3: TGTGCCAGCAGCGGGGACATAGAGACCCAGTACTTC.

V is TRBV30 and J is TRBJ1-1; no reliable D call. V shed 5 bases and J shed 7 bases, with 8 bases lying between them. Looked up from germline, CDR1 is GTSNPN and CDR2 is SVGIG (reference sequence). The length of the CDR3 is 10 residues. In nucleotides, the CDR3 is TGTGCCTGGCGGGAGGTTGAAGCTTTCTTT. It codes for CAWREVEAFF.

CDR3 nucleotides: TGTGCCAGCAGGGGACAGGGGCAATCAGCACTGGTGTCACCCCTCCACTTT. The encoded protein is CASRGQGQSALVSPLHF. This chain joins TRBV28 and TRBJ1-6; 10 bases align to TRBD1. V lost 6 bases and J lost 10; bases outside the gene matches: 15. The CDR3 has 17 amino acids. Per the germline V gene, CDR1 is MDHEN and CDR2 is SYDVKM.

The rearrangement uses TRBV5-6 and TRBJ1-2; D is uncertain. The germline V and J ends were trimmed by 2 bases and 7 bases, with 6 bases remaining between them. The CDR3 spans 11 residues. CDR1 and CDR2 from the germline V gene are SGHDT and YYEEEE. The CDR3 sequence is CASSFTRGYTF. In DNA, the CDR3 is TGTGCCAGCAGCTTTACGCGTGGCTACACCTTC.

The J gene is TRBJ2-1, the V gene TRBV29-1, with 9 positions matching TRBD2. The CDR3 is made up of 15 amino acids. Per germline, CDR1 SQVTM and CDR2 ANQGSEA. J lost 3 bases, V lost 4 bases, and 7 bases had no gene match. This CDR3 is CSVGGVTSGYNEQFF. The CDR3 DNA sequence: TGCAGCGTTGGCGGCGTGACTAGCGGCTACAATGAGCAGTTCTTC.

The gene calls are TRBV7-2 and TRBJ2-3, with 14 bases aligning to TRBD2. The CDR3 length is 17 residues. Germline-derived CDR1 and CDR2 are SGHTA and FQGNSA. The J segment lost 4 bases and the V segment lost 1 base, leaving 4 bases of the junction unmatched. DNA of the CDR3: TGTGCCAGCAGCTTAGAACCGGGACTAGCGGGAGCAGATACGCAGTATTTT. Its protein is CASSLEPGLAGADTQYF.

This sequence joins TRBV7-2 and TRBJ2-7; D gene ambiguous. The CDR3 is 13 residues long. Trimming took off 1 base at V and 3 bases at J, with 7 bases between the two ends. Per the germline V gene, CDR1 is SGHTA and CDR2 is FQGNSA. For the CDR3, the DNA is TGTGCCAGCAGCTTAGTCCGGTTCTACGAGCAGTACTTC. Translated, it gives CASSLVRFYEQYF.

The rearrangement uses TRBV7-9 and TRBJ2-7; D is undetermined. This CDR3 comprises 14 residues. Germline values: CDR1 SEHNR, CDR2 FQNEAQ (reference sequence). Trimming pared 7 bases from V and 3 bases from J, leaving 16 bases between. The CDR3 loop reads CASTPTAENYEQYF. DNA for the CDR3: TGTGCCAGCACCCCCACCGCGGAAAACTACGAGCAGTACTTC.

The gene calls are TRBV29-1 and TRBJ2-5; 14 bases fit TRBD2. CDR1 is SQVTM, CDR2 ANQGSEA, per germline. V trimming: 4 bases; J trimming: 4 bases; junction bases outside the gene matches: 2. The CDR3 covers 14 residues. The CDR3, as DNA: TGCAGCGTTGGACTAGCGGGAGGGATAGAGACCCAGTACTTC. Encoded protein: CSVGLAGGIETQYF.